Listed below are T cell receptor beta chains from one sample, sequenced in a study of sequential checkpoint blockade in melanoma. Sequenced by immunoSEQ multiplex PCR; TCRdb stores in-frame clones only, minus some. This repertoire shows about 9,100 clones, approximately 81% found once; its top ten account for approximately 17%. The sample in question was CD8+ T cells sorted from blood (inferred from file names), obtained from a patient given nivolumab and ipilimumab in sequence. The source of these receptors is a human donor with melanoma. The CDR3 runs from the conserved cysteine through the conserved F or W. The D gene is left open where the match is weak.

v_gene	len	j_gene	d_gene	CDR3aa	CDR3nt
TRBV15	15	TRBJ2-1	NA	CATSSQGFGYNEQFF	TGTGCCACCAGCTCACAGGGATTCGGCTACAATGAGCAGTTCTTC
TRBV6-4	15	TRBJ2-3	TRBD2	CASSDTSGNTDTQYF	TGTGCCAGCAGTGACACTAGCGGGAACACAGATACGCAGTATTTT
TRBV29-1	14	TRBJ1-1	TRBD1	CSVEDGTGSGEAFF	TGCAGCGTTGAAGATGGGACAGGGTCGGGTGAAGCTTTCTTT
TRBV18	14	TRBJ2-7	NA	CASSSRDMDYEQYF	TGTGCCAGCTCTTCCCGCGACATGGACTACGAGCAGTACTTC
TRBV28	16	TRBJ2-1	NA	CASSRPLSGPYNEQFF	TGTGCCAGCAGTCGCCCCCTTAGCGGTCCCTACAATGAGCAGTTCTTC
TRBV6-6	13	TRBJ1-2	NA	CASSYSTRVGYTF	TGTGCCAGCAGTTACTCGACTCGGGTTGGCTACACCTTC
TRBV27	13	TRBJ2-5	TRBD2	CASTGLGAETQYF	TGTGCCAGCACCGGACTAGGGGCGGAGACCCAGTACTTC
TRBV6-9	15	TRBJ1-1	NA	CASRGGNIKNTEAFF	TGTGCCAGCAGAGGAGGGAATATTAAGAACACTGAAGCTTTCTTT
TRBV10-3	16	TRBJ2-2	TRBD1	CAISDGQGLNTGELFF	TGTGCCATCAGTGATGGACAGGGGTTAAACACCGGGGAGCTGTTTTTT
TRBV7-2	16	TRBJ2-7	TRBD2	CASSQDGTSGSDEQYF	TGTGCCAGCAGCCAAGATGGAACTAGCGGGAGTGACGAGCAGTACTTC
TRBV4-1	15	TRBJ2-5	NA	CASSPRGGAGETQYF	TGCGCCAGCAGCCCACGCGGGGGCGCCGGGGAGACCCAGTACTTC
TRBV6-5	15	TRBJ2-3	TRBD2	CASSYSTLAGDTQYF	TGTGCCAGCAGTTACTCAACCCTAGCGGGGGATACGCAGTATTTT
TRBV2	15	TRBJ1-1	NA	CASRSRDTMNTEAFF	TGTGCCAGCAGAAGTAGAGACACAATGAACACTGAAGCTTTCTTT
TRBV7-9	15	TRBJ2-2	NA	CASSLGTTNTGELFF	TGTGCCAGCAGCTTAGGGACAACTAACACCGGGGAGCTGTTTTTT